This passage covers 18 T cell receptor beta chains from one sample sequenced in a study of low-dose radiotherapy and immunotherapy resistance in tumors. cDNA synthesis used a TRAV/TRBV-specific primer set for both chains. TCR amplification ran 15 to 20 PCR cycles using constant-region and V-primer adapter primers. MiXCR, run by TCRdb on the reads, gives a single entry per CDR3 protein. The data contain tens of thousands of distinct CDR3 sequences, under 30% of them singletons. Time point denoted: before trial treatment. The input for sequencing was PBMCs, taken before treatment. Receptors were obtained from a male donor with prostate cancer.

This clonotype has at least ten counts. The chain combines TRBV10-3 with TRBJ2-7, with TRBD1 matching 11 bases. The V and J ends lost 10 bases and 3 bases, in that order; junction bases with no gene match: 8. Germline V gives CDR1 ENHRY, CDR2 SYGVKD. The CDR3 is 14 residues long. In DNA, the CDR3 is TGTGCCACAAAGACCGGGACAGGGGGCTACGAGCAGTACTTC. Protein sequence: CATKTGTGGYEQYF.

This clonotype occurred many times. The rearrangement uses TRBV5-1 and TRBJ2-1; perhaps TRBD1 as D (6 bases). V was cut by 0 bases and J by 4 bases, with 11 bases left in between. This CDR3 is 15 amino acids long. Germline V gene data show CDR1 as SGHRS and CDR2 as YFSETQ. CDR3 in amino acids: CASSLGTGNYNEQFF. DNA of the CDR3: TGCGCCAGCAGCTTGGGCACAGGGAATTACAATGAGCAGTTCTTC.

This clonotype was recorded at least ten times. This sequence joins TRBV7-2 and TRBJ2-7; D may be TRBD2 (6 bases). CDR3 length equals 15 residues. Trimming shortened V by 3 bases and J by 1 base, and 13 bases separated the two germline ends. The germline gives CDR1 SGHTA, CDR2 FQGNSA. The CDR3 region has the DNA TGTGCCAGCAGCTTTGGGGGGTATGCATCCTACGAGCAGTACTTC. Amino acid sequence: CASSFGGYASYEQYF.

This clonotype was detected ten times or more. The J gene is TRBJ2-7, the V gene TRBV12-3 or TRBV12-4, with D perhaps TRBD1 or TRBD2 (5 bases each). CDR3 length equals 16 residues. Trimming took off 2 bases at V and 0 bases at J, with 14 bases between the two ends. CDR3 sequence: CASSLIRGYSSYEQYF. In DNA, the CDR3 is TGTGCCAGCAGTTTAATACGGGGCTACAGCTCCTACGAGCAGTACTTC.

This clonotype came up many times. The chain has TRBV27 and TRBJ2-3, with 8 bases lining up with TRBD1. This CDR3 is built from 15 residues. The V segment lost 6 bases and the J segment 1 base; nucleotides outside the gene matches: 6. Germline values: CDR1 MNHEY, CDR2 SMNVEV (reference sequence). CDR3: CASSPNRGGTDTQYF. CDR3 nucleotides: TGTGCCAGCAGCCCAAACAGGGGGGGCACAGATACGCAGTATTTT.

This clonotype has ten or more counts. V and J are TRBV30 and TRBJ2-7; 8 bases fit TRBD1. The J segment lost 3 bases and the V segment lost 2 bases, leaving 6 bases of the junction unmatched. Germline loops: CDR1 GTSNPN, CDR2 SVGIG (reference sequence). This CDR3 region has 14 residues. CDR3 DNA sequence: TGTGCCTGGAGTCTTGGACAGGGTGTCTACGAGCAGTACTTC. This sequence encodes CAWSLGQGVYEQYF.

The chain is built from TRBV27 and TRBJ2-1; D ambiguous. Trimming stripped 3 bases from V and 9 bases from J, with 12 bases between. This CDR3 has 13 residues. Germline-derived CDR1 and CDR2 are MNHEY and SMNVEV (reference sequence). CDR3 in amino acids: CASSFALSVEQFF. The DNA for the CDR3 is TGTGCCAGCAGTTTTGCCCTATCTGTTGAGCAGTTCTTC.

This clonotype was observed many times. The chain has TRBV6-2 or TRBV6-3 and TRBJ1-4, with D unresolved. The CDR3 is 15 residues long. V was pared by 6 bases and J by 7 bases, with 18 bases between. CDR1 and CDR2 (germline): MNHEY, SVGEGT. The CDR3 bases are TGTGCCAGCAGCTTCGACCGGGCCGGCGCTGAAAAACTGTTTTTT. Amino acids: CASSFDRAGAEKLFF.

The chain joins TRBV25-1 to TRBJ1-2; D not certain. Trimming removed 8 bases at V and 7 bases at J, with 8 bases between. This CDR3 has 10 amino acids. Germline CDR1 is MGHDK and CDR2 is SYGVNS. The CDR3 DNA reads as TGTGCCAGCCATCCTTGTGGCTACACCTTC. Translation gives CASHPCGYTF.

This clonotype was seen many times. The chain uses TRBV14 and TRBJ1-6, with D possibly being TRBD1 (5 bases). The germline CDR1 and CDR2 sequences are SGHDN and FVKESK. The CDR3 is 16 amino acids. Trimming removed 2 bases at V and 2 bases at J, with 10 bases between. CDR3 loop: CASSQQTDPYNSPLHF. In DNA form, the CDR3 reads TGTGCCAGCAGCCAACAGACAGACCCCTATAATTCACCCCTCCACTTT.

This clonotype has a count of ten or more. The chain recombines TRBV4-2 with TRBJ1-1; D not resolved. Germline V lookup: CDR1 LGHNA, CDR2 YNFKEQ. V shed 1 base and J shed 1 base, with 10 bases lying between them. The CDR3 totals 15 residues. The CDR3 nucleotides read TGTGCCAGCAGCCAAGTTTACGACTGGAACACTGAAGCTTTCTTT. This encodes CASSQVYDWNTEAFF.

The table lists this clonotype with many counts. One end of the junction varies from germline; a read error may be responsible. The V and J genes are TRBV5-1 and TRBJ2-7; 8 nucleotides align to TRBD2. The germline V gene has CDR1 SGHRS and CDR2 YFSETQ. The CDR3 has 15 amino acids. The CDR3 sequence: CASSLEGGGSYEQYF. The CDR3 nucleotides read TGTGCCAGCAGCTTAGAGGGCGGGGGGTCCTACGAGCAGTACTTC.

This clonotype was counted at least ten times. The chain has TRBV9 and TRBJ1-5, with D uncertain. The length of the CDR3 is 12 residues. Deletions cut 3 bases from V and 4 bases from J, with 5 bases between. Germline loops: CDR1 SGDLS, CDR2 YYNGEE. In DNA, the CDR3 is TGTGCCAGCAGCGGCGGGAATCAGCCCCAGCATTTT. This sequence encodes CASSGGNQPQHF.

This clonotype was detected ten times or more. The V call is TRBV6-1, the J call TRBJ1-5, with TRBD1 identical over 7 bases. V gave up 2 bases and J gave up 6 bases; unmatched junction bases: 7. Per germline, CDR1 MNHNS and CDR2 SASEGT. The CDR3 has 15 amino acids. CDR3 loop: CASSELVQGFQPQHF. The CDR3 DNA reads as TGTGCCAGCAGTGAACTGGTACAGGGGTTTCAGCCCCAGCATTTT.

This clonotype has just a few counts. This rearrangement joins TRBV5-1 to TRBJ2-1; D may be TRBD1 or TRBD2 (5 bases each). CDR1 and CDR2 (germline): SGHRS, YFSETQ. This CDR3 is built from 14 residues. Trimming took 7 bases from V and 7 from J, leaving 18 bases between them. The CDR3 loop reads CASHRDPDQNEQFF. CDR3 nucleotide sequence: TGCGCCAGCCACCGGGACCCCGACCAAAATGAGCAGTTCTTC.

This clonotype was found many times. The genes are TRBV12-3 or TRBV12-4 and TRBJ2-1; 10 nucleotides align to TRBD2. With V trimmed by 5 bases and J by 12 bases, 16 bases remained unmatched. This CDR3 region has 16 residues. The CDR3 bases are TGTGCCAGCAGTCCCCGACTAGCGGGCCTTCCTAGTGGGCAGTTCTTC. Translation gives CASSPRLAGLPSGQFF.

This clonotype was observed many times. The junction departs from the called germline gene at one end, perhaps through a read error. The chain joins TRBV27 to TRBJ1-6; weak D call: TRBD1 (6 bases). CDR3 length: 14 residues. The germline V gene encodes CDR1 MNHEY and CDR2 SMNVEV (reference sequence). CDR3 nucleotides: TGTGCCAGCAGACACACAGGGTATAGTTCACCCCTCCACTTT. Translated: CASRHTGYSSPLHF.

The sample holds many counts of this clonotype. This chain links TRBV6-2 or TRBV6-3 with TRBJ1-1; D unclear. The CDR3 extends over 15 amino acids. Germline V gene lookup returns CDR1 MNHEY and CDR2 SVGEGT. Trimming pared 4 bases from V and 1 base from J, leaving 13 bases between. The DNA for the CDR3 is TGTGCCAGCAGTTGGACTCACCAGGCGAACACTGAAGCTTTCTTT. It encodes CASSWTHQANTEAFF.